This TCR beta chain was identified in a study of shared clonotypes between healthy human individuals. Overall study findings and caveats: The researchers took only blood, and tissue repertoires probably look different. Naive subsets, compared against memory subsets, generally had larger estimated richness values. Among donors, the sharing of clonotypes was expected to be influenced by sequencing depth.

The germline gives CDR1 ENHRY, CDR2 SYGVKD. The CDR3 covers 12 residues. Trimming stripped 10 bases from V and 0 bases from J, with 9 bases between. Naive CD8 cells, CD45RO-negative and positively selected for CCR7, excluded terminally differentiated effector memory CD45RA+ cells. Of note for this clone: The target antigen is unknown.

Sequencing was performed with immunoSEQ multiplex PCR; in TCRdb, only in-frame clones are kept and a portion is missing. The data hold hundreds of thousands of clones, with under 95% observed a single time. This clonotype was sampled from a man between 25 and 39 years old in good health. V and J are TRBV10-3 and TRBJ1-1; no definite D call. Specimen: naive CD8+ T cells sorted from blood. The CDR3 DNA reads TGTGCCACCGGGAGTGTGAACACTGAAGCTTTCTTT. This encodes CATGSVNTEAFF.